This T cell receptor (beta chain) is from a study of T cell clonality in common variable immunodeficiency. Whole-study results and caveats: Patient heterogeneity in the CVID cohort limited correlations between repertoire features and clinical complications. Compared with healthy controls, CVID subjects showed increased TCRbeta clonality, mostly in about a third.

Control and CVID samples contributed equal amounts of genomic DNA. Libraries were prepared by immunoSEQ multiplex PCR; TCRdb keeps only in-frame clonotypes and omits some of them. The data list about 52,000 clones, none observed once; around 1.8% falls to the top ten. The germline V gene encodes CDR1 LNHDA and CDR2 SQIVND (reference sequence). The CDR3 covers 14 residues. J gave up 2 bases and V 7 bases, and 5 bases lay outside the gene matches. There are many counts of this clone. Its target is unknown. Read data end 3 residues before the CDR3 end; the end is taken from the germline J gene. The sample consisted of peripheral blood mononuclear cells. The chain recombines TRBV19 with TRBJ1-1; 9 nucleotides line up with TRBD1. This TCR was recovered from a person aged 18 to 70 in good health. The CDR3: CASKDRGFNTEAFF. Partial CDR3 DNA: TGTGCCAGTAAGGACAGGGGTTTTAACACTGAA.